This T cell receptor (beta chain) was profiled in a study of early T cells in non-severe SARS-CoV-2 infection. Background on the study: With bulk RNA from unsorted whole blood as input, sequencing yielded unpaired chains.

Individual cDNA molecules were tagged with unique molecular identifiers. TCRdb ran MiXCR on the 5' RACE reads and lists one entry per CDR3 protein. This table holds more than 80,000 distinct CDR3 sequences, roughly 17% found once. This clonotype was detected a few times. The antigen is unknown. The study, taken as a whole, reports: Matching results from VDJdb favored anti-spike CD8 responses, leaving private and CD4 specificities undetected.

The sequence was collected from an adult who was a healthcare worker with PCR-confirmed SARS-CoV-2 infection or an uninfected control (not recorded which). The sequenced sample was whole blood.

The CDR3, as DNA: TGTGCCACCCTAAAGACAGGGGGGTCCGAAGCTTTCTTT. Amino acids: CATLKTGGSEAFF. The V gene is TRBV7-9, the J gene TRBJ1-1, with 9 nucleotides matching TRBD1. Looked up from germline, CDR1 is SEHNR and CDR2 is FQNEAQ (reference sequence). The ends lost 10 bases at V and 8 bases at J; junction bases unmatched: 11. The CDR3 spans 13 residues.